Listed here are 32 T cell receptor beta chains from one sample, sequenced in a study of tumor and adjacent non-tumor tissue in lung cancer. The library came from three nested PCR rounds adapted from ARM-PCR protocols. TCRdb re-called the multiplex PCR reads with MiXCR, one entry per CDR3 protein. The top ten hold approximately 25% of the sample, which has about 200,000 distinct CDR3 sequences, around 70% seen once. No cell sorting was done before RNA was extracted from the tissue. Sequencing used lung tumor tissue. Receptors originate from a man between 60 and 75 years old with non-small cell lung cancer.

Concerning this clonotype: An end of the junction does not agree with germline; a read error may underlie this. The chain uses TRBV20-1 and TRBJ2-7; no definite D call. There are 11 residues in the CDR3. CDR1 and CDR2 from the germline V gene are DFQATT and SNEGSKA (reference sequence). CDR3 residues: CCASRPGEQYF. The CDR3 DNA reads TGCTGTGCTAGTCGGCCCGGGGAGCAGTACTTC.

The chain carries TRBV20-1 and TRBJ2-1; 9 positions match TRBD1. V dropped 4 bases and J dropped 11; count of bases not matched to a gene: 9. The length of the CDR3 is 13 residues. Looked up from germline, CDR1 is DFQATT and CDR2 is SNEGSKA (reference sequence). The DNA for the CDR3 is TGCAGTGCTATGGGACAGGGCTGGCGTAAGCAGTTCTTC. Translating it yields CSAMGQGWRKQFF.

On this clonotype itself: The conserved phenylalanine or tryptophan is not found at the CDR3 terminus, so this likely reflects a read error. The chain is built from TRBV20-1 and TRBJ1-5; D is uncertain. This CDR3 is 13 amino acids long. CDR1 and CDR2 (germline): DFQATT, SNEGSKA (reference sequence). The CDR3: CSARESSSQPQHL. DNA for the CDR3: TGTAGTGCTAGAGAAAGTAGCAGTCAGCCCCAGCATTTG.

About this clonotype: A single base separates this from a much larger clone, so it may be a read error. The genes are TRBV28 and TRBJ1-3; the match to TRBD1 covers 9 bases. The CDR3 extends over 16 amino acids. CDR1 MDHEN and CDR2 SYDVKM come from the germline V gene. The CDR3 DNA is TGTGTCAGCACCACCCCGGGACAGGGCTCTGGAAACACCATATATTTT. This gives the protein CVSTTPGQGSGNTIYF.

Concerning this clonotype: The germline gene is not matched at one end of the junction; a read error may be the cause. The chain employs TRBV5-5 and TRBJ1-2; tentatively, D is TRBD1 (5 bases). There are 12 residues in the CDR3. Germline CDR1 and CDR2: SGHKS and YYEKEE (reference sequence). CDR3: CTSSLSGGGYTF. DNA of the CDR3: TGTACCAGCAGCTTGTCGGGGGGTGGCTACACCTTC. The whole variable domain, filled in from reference TRBV5-5 and TRBJ1-2, reads DAGVTQSPTHLIKTRGQQVTLRCSPISGHKSVSWYQQVLGQGPQFIFQYYEKEERGRGNFPDRFSARQFPNYSSELNVNALLLGDSALYLCTSSLSGGGYTFGSGTRLTVV.

This clonotype appeared a few times. This chain's CDR3 is CASSLTGKENIQYF. For the CDR3, the DNA is TGCGCCAGCAGCCTGACAGGAAAGGAAAACATTCAGTACTTC. V is TRBV5-1 and J is TRBJ2-4; weak D call: TRBD1 (6 bases). This CDR3 has 14 residues. Trimming pared 4 bases from V and 5 bases from J, leaving 13 bases between. Germline V gene sequence: CDR1 SGHRS, CDR2 YFSETQ.

Of note for this clonotype: One end of the junction is discordant with germline, which a read error may explain. The rearrangement joins TRBV6-1 to TRBJ2-7; 7 bases are shared with TRBD2. The CDR3 is 15 amino acids. Looked up from germline, CDR1 is MNHNS and CDR2 is SASEGT. This CDR3 is CTSSDGVGGPNEQYF. CDR3 sequence (DNA): TGTACCAGCAGTGATGGGGTGGGAGGGCCTAACGAGCAGTACTTC.

On this clonotype itself: Mismatch with germline at one junction end may stem from a read error. The rearrangement uses TRBV4-2 and TRBJ1-2; D might be TRBD1 (5 bases). Germline CDR1 and CDR2: LGHNA and YNFKEQ. The CDR3 spans 17 residues. CDR3 amino acids: CASNQELAGKSHYDYTF. Written as DNA, the CDR3 is TGTGCCAGCAACCAAGAGTTGGCAGGGAAGAGTCACTATGACTACACCTTC.

In the case of this clonotype: One end of the junction fails to match germline, which may point to a read error. The genes are TRBV11-3 and TRBJ1-4; tentatively, D is TRBD1 (5 bases). This CDR3 comprises 17 residues. Per germline, CDR1 SGHNT and CDR2 YENEEA. The CDR3 DNA sequence: TGTGCCAGCAGTTTAGGCGGGGGGTGCGGAACTAATAAAAAACTGTTTTTT. Amino acid sequence: CASSLGGGCGTNKKLFF.

Concerning this clonotype: The junction does not match germline at one end; this may be a read error. This chain uses TRBV4-1 with TRBJ2-3; 9 bases agree with TRBD2. CDR3 length equals 17 residues. Germline lookup yields CDR1 MGHRA and CDR2 YSYEKL. Written as DNA, the CDR3 is TGCGCCAGCACCCAAGGGCTAGCGGGGACTAGCACAGATACGCAGTATTTT. It yields the protein CASTQGLAGTSTDTQYF.

The V call is TRBV20-1, the J call TRBJ2-3; 8 bases match TRBD2. The CDR3 is 14 amino acids. Per germline, CDR1 DFQATT and CDR2 SNEGSKA (reference sequence). V trimming: 6 bases; J trimming: 2 bases; junction bases outside the gene matches: 7. The CDR3 is CSAYTAGATDTQYF. CDR3 in DNA: TGCAGTGCCTACACAGCGGGAGCCACAGATACGCAGTATTTT.

This clonotype was counted a single time. The chain employs TRBV20-1 and TRBJ1-1, with no clear D. Deletions cut 5 bases from V and 6 bases from J, with 10 bases between. This CDR3 is built from 11 residues. Germline V gene lookup returns CDR1 DFQATT and CDR2 SNEGSKA (reference sequence). The CDR3 spells CSARGVPEAFF. The CDR3 DNA sequence: TGCAGTGCTCGAGGTGTCCCTGAAGCTTTCTTT.

Details on this clonotype: An end of the junction differs from the germline gene, which may be a read error. The chain links TRBV11-2 to TRBJ2-5, with 7 bases matching TRBD1. The CDR3 runs 13 residues. In germline, CDR1 is SGHAT, CDR2 FQNNGV. The CDR3: CVSGSTGEETQYF. The CDR3 nucleotides are TGCGTCAGCGGCTCTACAGGGGAAGAGACCCAGTACTTC. The full variable domain, in which reference TRBV11-2 and TRBJ2-5 provide the parts outside the CDR3, is EAGVAQSPRYKIIEKRQSVAFWCNPISGHATLYWYQQILGQGPKLLIQFQNNGVVDDSQLPKDRFSAERLKGVDSTLKIQPAKLEDSAVYLCVSGSTGEETQYFGPGTRLLVL.

The chain uses TRBV30 and TRBJ2-5; D assignment may be TRBD1 or TRBD2 (5 bases each). Trimming cost V 5 bases and J 1 base, with 14 bases left between them. The CDR3 consists of 14 residues. CDR1 and CDR2 (germline): GTSNPN, SVGIG (reference sequence). The CDR3 nucleotides read TGTGCCTGGGATCGCCAGGGACCCCAAGAGACCCAGTACTTC. It translates to CAWDRQGPQETQYF.

V and J are TRBV6-1 and TRBJ1-1, with D possibly matching TRBD1 (5 bases). From germline, CDR1 is MNHNS and CDR2 SASEGT. The length of the CDR3 is 13 residues. The ends were cut back, 10 bases at V and 0 bases at J, with 12 bases in the middle. CDR3 sequence (DNA): TGTGCCAACAGGACAAGGTTGAACACTGAAGCTTTCTTT. Translating it yields CANRTRLNTEAFF.

On this clonotype: At one end the junction does not follow the germline gene, possibly because of a read error. This CDR3 is CVSSLSYDTQYF. CDR3 bases: TGTGTCAGCAGCTTATCATACGATACGCAGTATTTT. The J gene is TRBJ2-3, the V gene TRBV11-1; no reliable D call. This CDR3 has 12 residues. The germline CDR1 and CDR2 sequences are SGHAT and FQDESV (reference sequence).

The chain recombines TRBV6-1 with TRBJ2-1, with D hard to call. The CDR3 is made up of 13 amino acids. Trimming removed 0 bases at V and 11 bases at J, with 11 bases between. CDR1 is MNHNS, CDR2 SASEGT, per germline. CDR3 nucleotides: TGTGCCAGCAGTGAAGCTTTAGTAGGCAAGCAGTTCTTC. This encodes CASSEALVGKQFF.

The rearrangement uses TRBV18 and TRBJ2-3; TRBD2 might be the D (6 bases). Germline CDR1 and CDR2: KGHSH and LQKENI. CDR3 length: 15 amino acids. V was shortened by 1 base and J by 0 bases, with 8 bases between the two germline ends. The DNA for the CDR3 is TGTGCCAGCTCACCACTAGCGGCTAGCACAGATACGCAGTATTTT. Residues: CASSPLAASTDTQYF.

With respect to this clonotype: A read error is possible here, since a much larger clone lies one base away. The chain carries TRBV12-3 or TRBV12-4 and TRBJ2-3; D is possibly TRBD2 (5 bases). The CDR3 has 15 amino acids. The CDR3 region has the DNA TGTGCCAGCAGTTTATCGGGCCCGGGGATAGATACGCACTATTTT. Amino acid sequence: CASSLSGPGIDTHYF.

The chain uses TRBV12-3 or TRBV12-4 and TRBJ2-3; 10 positions match TRBD2. The CDR3 runs to 19 residues. V shed 2 bases, J shed 0 bases, and the junction held 11 bases outside the gene matches. CDR3 sequence reads: CASSLLRASGGISTDTQYF. CDR3 DNA sequence: TGTGCCAGCAGTTTATTGAGGGCTAGCGGGGGAATTAGCACAGATACGCAGTATTTT.

As concerns this clonotype: At one boundary the junction diverges from the germline segment, which might be a read error. The chain links TRBV4-3 to TRBJ2-1; D possibly corresponds to TRBD2 (6 bases). The CDR3 is 18 amino acids. CDR1 is LGHNA, CDR2 YSLEER, per germline. CDR3 residues: CASSQDRVPGSINNEQFF. In DNA, the CDR3 is TGCGCCAGCAGTCAAGATAGGGTTCCCGGGAGCATCAACAATGAGCAGTTCTTC.

On this clonotype itself: This could be a read error, since a much larger clone is one nucleotide away. V and J are TRBV4-2 and TRBJ1-1; D remains unclear. The length of the CDR3 is 13 residues. V was clipped by 3 bases and J by 4 bases, with 9 bases between them. CDR1 is LGHNA, CDR2 YNFKEQ, per germline. The CDR3 reads CASSHTIATEAFF. The CDR3 bases are TGTGCCAGCAGCCATACGATCGCCACTGAAGCTTTCTTT.

The rearrangement links TRBV11-3 to TRBJ1-4, with 7 nucleotides matching TRBD1. Germline CDR1 reads SGHNT; CDR2 reads YENEEA. V shed 0 bases and J 0 bases; nucleotides not matched to a gene: 4. The CDR3 runs to 17 residues. CDR3 protein: CASSLEGTGATNEKLFF. The DNA of the CDR3 is TGTGCCAGCAGCTTAGAAGGAACAGGGGCAACTAATGAAAAACTGTTTTTT. Supplemented by reference TRBV11-3 and TRBJ1-4, the full variable domain reads EAGVVQSPRYKIIEKKQPVAFWCNPISGHNTLYWYLQNLGQGPELLIRYENEEAVDDSQLPKDRFSAERLKGVDSTLKIQPAELGDSAVYLCASSLEGTGATNEKLFFGSGTQLSVL.

This clonotype was counted only a few times. The rearrangement links TRBV29-1 to TRBJ2-1; 9 nucleotides line up with TRBD2. This CDR3 is built from 19 residues. J lost 2 bases, V lost 2 bases, and 16 bases had no gene match. From germline, CDR1 is SQVTM and CDR2 ANQGSEA. CDR3 sequence (DNA): TGCAGCGTTGAATTGATGATTAGCGGGGGCGCTTTGGCCTACAATGAGCAGTTCTTC. Protein: CSVELMISGGALAYNEQFF.

As to this clonotype: This may be a read error: a much more frequent sequence differs by one nucleotide. V is TRBV6-6 and J is TRBJ2-3; D unresolved. The CDR3 has 13 amino acids. V was trimmed by 5 bases and J by 11 bases, leaving 17 bases between them. Germline V gene lookup returns CDR1 MNHNY and CDR2 SVGAGI (reference sequence). CDR3 nucleotide sequence: TGTGCCAGCAGTCGTGAAACTCTGAGTGGGCAGTATTTT. The encoded protein is CASSRETLSGQYF.

Details on this clonotype: This sequence may be a read error, since a much larger clone differs from it by one base. CDR3 DNA sequence: TGTGGCAGCAGTAAACAGGGGGCCTATGGCTACACCTTC. It codes for CGSSKQGAYGYTF. V is TRBV6-5 and J is TRBJ1-2; 9 positions match TRBD1. The CDR3 has 13 residues. Germline V gene lookup returns CDR1 MNHEY and CDR2 SVGAGI.

As for this clonotype: The germline gene is not matched at one end of the junction; a read error may be the cause. The rearrangement links TRBV20-1 to TRBJ2-2; D may be TRBD1 (6 bases). Germline-derived CDR1 and CDR2 are DFQATT and SNEGSKA (reference sequence). The CDR3 is 16 residues long. The CDR3 loop is CSVRTPRTVNTGELFF. The CDR3 DNA sequence: TGCAGTGTTAGAACCCCTCGGACAGTCAACACCGGGGAGCTGTTTTTT.

About this clonotype: This CDR3 is missing its conserved last phenylalanine or tryptophan, likely due to a read error. This rearrangement joins TRBV4-2 to TRBJ1-5; TRBD1 is a possible D gene (5 bases). Trimming shortened V by 3 bases and J by 0 bases, and 15 bases separated the two germline ends. This CDR3 is 17 amino acids long. Germline V gene sequence: CDR1 LGHNA, CDR2 YNFKEQ. The CDR3 coding sequence is TGTGCCAGCAGCCAGGCGAGAGACAGTATTAGCAATCAGCCCCAGCATCTT. This translates into CASSQARDSISNQPQHL.

About this clonotype: This CDR3 fails to terminate in the conserved phenylalanine or tryptophan, so it likely reflects a read error. The DNA is left out, because the CDR3 cannot be placed on it with certainty; the CDR3 is given as TCRdb lists it. The chain has TRBV20-1 and TRBJ2-7; TRBD1, the table's D call, lacks a check against the DNA. The CDR3 is made up of 13 amino acids, end residues included. Germline V CDR1 and CDR2: DFQATT, SNEGSKA (reference sequence). The CDR3 sequence: CSARGQFSYEQNI.

There are a few counts of this clonotype. The V gene is TRBV6-5, the J gene TRBJ2-3; TRBD1 might be the D (6 bases). CDR1 is MNHEY and CDR2 is SVGAGI in the germline V gene. Trimming removed 6 bases from V and 1 base from J, with 14 bases in between. This CDR3 comprises 15 residues. CDR3 region: CASRDSFGGTDTQYF. The DNA for the CDR3 is TGTGCCAGCAGGGACAGTTTTGGGGGCACAGATACGCAGTATTTT.

On this clonotype: The CDR3 carries no conserved terminal phenylalanine or tryptophan, so it likely arises from a read error. The chain has TRBV11-3 and TRBJ2-5; D is possibly TRBD2 (6 bases). CDR3 length: 18 amino acids. Looked up from germline, CDR1 is SGHNT and CDR2 is YENEEA. V gave up 4 bases and J gave up 1 base, with 22 bases separating them. This chain's CDR3 is CASSSQSRGCGFQETQYL. CDR3 DNA sequence: TGTGCCAGCAGCTCGCAGAGTCGGGGGTGTGGTTTCCAAGAGACCCAGTACTTA.

As for this clonotype: The junction departs from germline at one end; a sequencing error may be responsible. The CDR3 reads CASRQGQDNSPLHF. Written as DNA, the CDR3 is TGCGCAAGCAGACAGGGACAGGACAATTCACCCCTCCACTTT. This chain joins TRBV5-1 and TRBJ1-6; TRBD1 aligns across 8 bases. Germline-derived CDR1 and CDR2 are SGHRS and YFSETQ. The CDR3 covers 14 residues.